This T cell receptor (beta chain) was captured by sequencing in a study of early T cells in non-severe SARS-CoV-2 infection (dated by TCRdb to about 2021). Study-wide context: Bulk RNA from unsorted whole blood was used for TCR sequencing, so alpha and beta chains could not be paired. Summary of the overall study and its limitations: Matching against VDJdb was skewed toward anti-spike CD8 responses, likely underestimated virus-specific expansions, and missed private and CD4 specificities.

The method was 5' RACE. The instrument was a NextSeq 500. The TCR library protocol attached unique molecular identifiers to individual cDNA molecules to correct for sequencing error and PCR bias. Both TCR alpha and beta chains were sequenced, and tight co-correlation was observed between alpha and beta sequence abundances in each sample. In the paper's pipeline: Decombinator V4 was used to perform V gene, J gene and CDR3 annotation of TCR sequences. Expanded TCRs were defined as changing significantly between any two time points under a Poisson model with p below 0.0001. Abundances of TCRs were expressed as counts per million after normalisation to the total number of TCRs sequenced in each sample. TRAV1-2 paired with TRAJ12, TRAJ20 or TRAJ33 defined MAIT TCRs, while TRAV10 paired with TRAJ18 defined iNKT TCRs. VDJdb, accessed 1 November 2021, was searched for CMV, EBV and SARS-CoV-2 annotated TCRs, excluding TCRs annotated for multiple antigens. TCRdb cleaned the public reads at Q25 with fastp, built clones with MiXCR and kept in-frame beta chains. Every entry covers one CDR3 protein and lists the most common genes and DNA from its rows. TCRdb's processing, not the study's, gives the V and J calls here. Within this sample are about 70,000 distinct CDR3 sequences, with approximately 14% of them counted one time only. Roughly 4.2% of the sample rests with the top ten.

Between the V and J ends, shortened by 7 bases and 1 base respectively, the junction contains 12 bases. The CDR3 holds 14 amino acids from the cysteine to the phenylalanine. This entry keeps only the CDR3 DNA: 42 bases, framed from base 1. The germline V gene specifies MNHEY as CDR1 and SVGEGT as CDR2. Set within a cohort of healthcare workers in London, UK, this nested case-control study involved weekly PCR testing of nasopharyngeal swabs along with blood sampling. Healthcare workers were recruited during the week of the UK lockdown, between 23 and 31 March 2020, and followed weekly for up to 16 weeks. Details on this clonotype: Its binding antigen is unknown. Base qualities are not at hand, and no much larger clone is one base apart.

The TCR comes from an adult who was a healthcare worker with PCR-confirmed SARS-CoV-2 infection or an uninfected control (not recorded which). The sample consisted of whole blood, taken at baseline. The chain joins TRBV6-2 or TRBV6-3 to TRBJ2-3; a tentative D call is TRBD1 (5 bases match). The nucleotide sequence is given as TGTGCCAGCATCGGACACGGGCGCACAGATACGCAGTATTTT. The resulting protein is CASIGHGRTDTQYF.